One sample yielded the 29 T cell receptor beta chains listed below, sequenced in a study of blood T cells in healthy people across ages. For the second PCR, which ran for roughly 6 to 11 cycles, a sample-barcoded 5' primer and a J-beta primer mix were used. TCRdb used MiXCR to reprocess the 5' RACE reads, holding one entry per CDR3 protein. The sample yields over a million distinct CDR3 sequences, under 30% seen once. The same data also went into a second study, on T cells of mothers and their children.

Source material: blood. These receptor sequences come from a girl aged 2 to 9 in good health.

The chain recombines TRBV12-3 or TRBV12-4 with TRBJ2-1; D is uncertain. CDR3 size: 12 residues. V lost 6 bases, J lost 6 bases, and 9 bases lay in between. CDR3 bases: TGTGCCAGCAGCCCGGCCATCAATGAGCAGTTCTTC. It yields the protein CASSPAINEQFF.

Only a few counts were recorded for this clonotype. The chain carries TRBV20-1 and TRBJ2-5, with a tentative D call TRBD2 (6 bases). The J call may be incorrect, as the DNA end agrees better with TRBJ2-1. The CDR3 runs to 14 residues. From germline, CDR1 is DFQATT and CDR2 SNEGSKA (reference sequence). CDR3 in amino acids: CSASHPLGGNEQFF. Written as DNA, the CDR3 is TGCAGTGCTAGTCATCCCCTGGGGGGCAATGAGCAGTTCTTC.

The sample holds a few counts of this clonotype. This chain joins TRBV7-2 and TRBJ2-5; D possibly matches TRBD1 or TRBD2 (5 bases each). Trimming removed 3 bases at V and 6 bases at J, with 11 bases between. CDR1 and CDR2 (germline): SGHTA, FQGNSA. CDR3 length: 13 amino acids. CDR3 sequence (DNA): TGTGCCAGCAGCTTGAACACGGGACAGACCCAGTACTTC. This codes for CASSLNTGQTQYF. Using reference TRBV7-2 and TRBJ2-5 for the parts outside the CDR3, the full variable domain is GAGVSQSPSNKVTEKGKDVELRCDPISGHTALYWYRQSLGQGLEFLIYFQGNSAPDKSGLPSDRFSAERTGGSVSTLTIQRTQQEDSAVYLCASSLNTGQTQYFGPGTRLLVL.

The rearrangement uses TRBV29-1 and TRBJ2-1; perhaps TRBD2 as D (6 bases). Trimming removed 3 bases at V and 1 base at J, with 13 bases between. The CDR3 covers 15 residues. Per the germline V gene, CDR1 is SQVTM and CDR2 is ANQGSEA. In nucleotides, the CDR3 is TGCAGCGTTGAGGGCGGGAAGGTGTCCTACAATGAGCAGTTCTTC. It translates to CSVEGGKVSYNEQFF.

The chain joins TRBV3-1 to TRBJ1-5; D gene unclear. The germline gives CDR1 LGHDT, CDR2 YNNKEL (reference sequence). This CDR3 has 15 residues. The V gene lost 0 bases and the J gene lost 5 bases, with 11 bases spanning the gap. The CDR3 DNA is TGTGCCAGCAGCCAAGATGCTGCCAGCGATCAGCCCCAGCATTTT. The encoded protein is CASSQDAASDQPQHF.

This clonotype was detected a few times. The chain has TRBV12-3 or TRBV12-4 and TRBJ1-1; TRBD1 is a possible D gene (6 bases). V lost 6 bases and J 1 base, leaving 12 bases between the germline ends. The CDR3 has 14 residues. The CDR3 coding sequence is TGTGCCAGCAGGACGGGACAACAGAACACTGAAGCTTTCTTT. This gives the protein CASRTGQQNTEAFF.

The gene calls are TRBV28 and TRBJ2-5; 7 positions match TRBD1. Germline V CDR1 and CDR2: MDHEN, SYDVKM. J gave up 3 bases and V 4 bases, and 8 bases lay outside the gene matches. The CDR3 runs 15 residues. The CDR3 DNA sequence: TGTGCCAGCAGTTCCATTTTCGGGACAGAAGAGACCCAGTACTTC. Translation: CASSSIFGTEETQYF.

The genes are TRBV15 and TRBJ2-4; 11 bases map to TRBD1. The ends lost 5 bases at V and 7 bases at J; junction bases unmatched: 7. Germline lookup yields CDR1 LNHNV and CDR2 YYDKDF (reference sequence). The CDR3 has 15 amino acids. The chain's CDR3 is CATSWDRGYRNIQYF. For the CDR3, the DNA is TGTGCCACCAGCTGGGACAGGGGGTATAGGAACATTCAGTACTTC.

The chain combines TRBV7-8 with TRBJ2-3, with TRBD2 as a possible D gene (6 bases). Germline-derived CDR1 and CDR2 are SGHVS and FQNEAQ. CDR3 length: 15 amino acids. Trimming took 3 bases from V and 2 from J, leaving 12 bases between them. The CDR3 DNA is TGTGCCAGCAGCTTCCGACTAGTCGACACAGATACGCAGTATTTT. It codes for CASSFRLVDTDTQYF.

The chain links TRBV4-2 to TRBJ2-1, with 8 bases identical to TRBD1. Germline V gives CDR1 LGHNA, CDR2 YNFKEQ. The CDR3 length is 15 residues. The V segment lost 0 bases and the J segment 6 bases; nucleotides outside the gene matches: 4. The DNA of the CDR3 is TGTGCCAGCAGCCAAGACCAGGGGGCGGGCAATGAGCAGTTCTTC. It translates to CASSQDQGAGNEQFF.

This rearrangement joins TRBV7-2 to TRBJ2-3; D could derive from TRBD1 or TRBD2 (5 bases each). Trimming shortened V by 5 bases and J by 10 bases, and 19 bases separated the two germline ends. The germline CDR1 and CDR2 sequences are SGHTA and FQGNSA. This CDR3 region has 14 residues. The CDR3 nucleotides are TGTGCCAGCAGCCCAACCAGAGGGGTAGGAGCGCAGTATTTT. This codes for CASSPTRGVGAQYF.

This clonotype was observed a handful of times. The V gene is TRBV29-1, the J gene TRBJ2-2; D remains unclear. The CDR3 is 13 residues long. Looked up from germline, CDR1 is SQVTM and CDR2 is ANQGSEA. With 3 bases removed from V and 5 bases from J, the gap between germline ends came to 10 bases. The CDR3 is CSVEPSGTGELFF. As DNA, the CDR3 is TGCAGCGTTGAGCCTAGTGGGACCGGGGAGCTGTTTTTT.

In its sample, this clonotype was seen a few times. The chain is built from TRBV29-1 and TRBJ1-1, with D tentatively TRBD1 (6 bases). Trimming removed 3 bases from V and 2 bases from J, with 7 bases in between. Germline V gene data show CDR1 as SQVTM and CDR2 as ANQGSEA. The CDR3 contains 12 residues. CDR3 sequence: CSVEDRNTEAFF. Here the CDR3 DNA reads TGCAGCGTTGAGGACAGAAACACTGAAGCTTTCTTT.

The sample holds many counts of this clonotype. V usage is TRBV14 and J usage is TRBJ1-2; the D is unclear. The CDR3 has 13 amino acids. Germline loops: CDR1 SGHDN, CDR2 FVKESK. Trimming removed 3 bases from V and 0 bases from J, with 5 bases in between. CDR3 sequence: CASSQVPNYGYTF. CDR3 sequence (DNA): TGTGCCAGCAGCCAGGTCCCTAACTATGGCTACACCTTC.

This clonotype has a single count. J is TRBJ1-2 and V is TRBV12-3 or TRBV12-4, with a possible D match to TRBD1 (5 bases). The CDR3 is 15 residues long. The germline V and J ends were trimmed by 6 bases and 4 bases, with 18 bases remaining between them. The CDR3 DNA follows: TGTGCCAGCAGCCCTCAACCGGGGGTCGGCTATGGCTACACCTTC. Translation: CASSPQPGVGYGYTF.

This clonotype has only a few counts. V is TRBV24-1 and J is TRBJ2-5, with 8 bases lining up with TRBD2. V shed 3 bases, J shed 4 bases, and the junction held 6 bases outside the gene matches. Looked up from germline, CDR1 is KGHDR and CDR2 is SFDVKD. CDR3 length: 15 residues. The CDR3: CATSDRGTRGETQYF. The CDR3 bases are TGTGCCACCAGTGATCGCGGGACTAGAGGAGAGACCCAGTACTTC.

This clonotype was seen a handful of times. CDR3 sequence (DNA): TGTGCCAGCAGCCAAGGGCCAGCGGGGGCCTACAATGAGCAGTTCTTC. Amino acid sequence: CASSQGPAGAYNEQFF. The V gene is TRBV4-2, the J gene TRBJ2-1; 8 bases match TRBD2. CDR1 LGHNA and CDR2 YNFKEQ come from the germline V gene. V lost 1 base and J lost 2; bases outside the gene matches: 4. CDR3 size: 16 residues.

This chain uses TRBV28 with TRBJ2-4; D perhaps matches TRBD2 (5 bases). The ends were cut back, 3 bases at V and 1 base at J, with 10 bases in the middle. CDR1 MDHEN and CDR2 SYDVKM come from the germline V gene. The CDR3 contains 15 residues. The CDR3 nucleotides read TGTGCCAGCAGTTTCGAGGGCCTGGCCAAAAACATTCAGTACTTC. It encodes CASSFEGLAKNIQYF.

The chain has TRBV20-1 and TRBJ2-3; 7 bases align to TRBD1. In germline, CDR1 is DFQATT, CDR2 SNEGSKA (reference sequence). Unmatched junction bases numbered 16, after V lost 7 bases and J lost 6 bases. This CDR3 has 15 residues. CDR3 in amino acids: CSGSSFQGELDTQYF. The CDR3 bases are TGCAGTGGTTCTAGCTTCCAGGGGGAATTGGATACGCAGTATTTT.

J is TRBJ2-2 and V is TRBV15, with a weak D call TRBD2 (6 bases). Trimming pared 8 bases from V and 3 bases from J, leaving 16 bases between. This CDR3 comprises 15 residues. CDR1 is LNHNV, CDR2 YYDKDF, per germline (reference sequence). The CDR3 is CATRNDGTDTGELFF. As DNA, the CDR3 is TGTGCCACCCGAAACGATGGGACTGACACCGGGGAGCTGTTTTTT.

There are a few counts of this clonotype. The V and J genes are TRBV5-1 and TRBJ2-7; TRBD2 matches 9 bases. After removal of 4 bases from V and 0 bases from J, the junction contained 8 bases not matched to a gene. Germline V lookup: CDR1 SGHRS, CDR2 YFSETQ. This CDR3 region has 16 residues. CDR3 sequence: CASSLEREVYSYEQYF. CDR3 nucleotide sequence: TGCGCCAGCAGCCTGGAGCGGGAGGTGTACTCCTACGAGCAGTACTTC.

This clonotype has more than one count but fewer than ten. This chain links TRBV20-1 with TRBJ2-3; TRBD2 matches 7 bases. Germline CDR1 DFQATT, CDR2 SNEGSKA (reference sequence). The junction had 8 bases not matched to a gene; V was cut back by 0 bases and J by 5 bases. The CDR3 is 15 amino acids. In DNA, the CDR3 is TGCAGTGCTAGAGATCGGGTGGGGGGGATAGATACGCAGTATTTT. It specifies CSARDRVGGIDTQYF.

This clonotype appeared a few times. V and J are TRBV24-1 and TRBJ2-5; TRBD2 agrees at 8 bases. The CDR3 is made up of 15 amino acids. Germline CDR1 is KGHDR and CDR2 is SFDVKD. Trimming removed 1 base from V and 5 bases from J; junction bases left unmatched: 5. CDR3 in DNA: TGTGCCACCAGTGATTTAATAGCGGGGCGGGAGACCCAGTACTTC. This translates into CATSDLIAGRETQYF.

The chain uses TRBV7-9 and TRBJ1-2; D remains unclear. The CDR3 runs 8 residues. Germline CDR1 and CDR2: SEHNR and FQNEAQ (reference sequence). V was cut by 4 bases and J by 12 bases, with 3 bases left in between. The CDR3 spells CASSSDTF. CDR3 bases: TGTGCCAGCAGCTCCGACACCTTC.

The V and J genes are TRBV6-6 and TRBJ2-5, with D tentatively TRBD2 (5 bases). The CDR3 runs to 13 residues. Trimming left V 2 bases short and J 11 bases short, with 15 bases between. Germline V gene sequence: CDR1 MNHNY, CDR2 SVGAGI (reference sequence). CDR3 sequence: CASSYGHVGEQYF. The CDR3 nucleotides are TGTGCCAGCAGTTACGGGCACGTGGGAGAGCAGTACTTC.

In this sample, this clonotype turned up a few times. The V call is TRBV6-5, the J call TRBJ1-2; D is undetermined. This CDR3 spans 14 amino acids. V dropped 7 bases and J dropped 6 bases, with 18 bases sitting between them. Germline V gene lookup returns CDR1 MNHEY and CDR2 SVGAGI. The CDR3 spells CASTQLEVTDGYTF. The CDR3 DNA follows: TGTGCCAGCACCCAATTGGAGGTTACGGATGGCTACACCTTC.

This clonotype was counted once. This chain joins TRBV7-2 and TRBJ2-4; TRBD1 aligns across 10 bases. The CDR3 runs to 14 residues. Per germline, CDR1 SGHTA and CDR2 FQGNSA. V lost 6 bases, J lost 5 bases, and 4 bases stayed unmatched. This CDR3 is CASRPGTGENIQYF. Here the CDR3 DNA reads TGTGCCAGCAGACCCGGGACAGGGGAAAACATTCAGTACTTC.

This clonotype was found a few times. In nucleotides, the CDR3 is TGCGCCAGCAGCTTCCAAGCGGGAGAGGCAGATACGCAGTATTTT. This codes for CASSFQAGEADTQYF. The chain couples TRBV5-1 to TRBJ2-3, with TRBD2 matching 8 bases. Germline assignment: CDR1 SGHRS and CDR2 YFSETQ. Trimming at V came to 2 bases and at J to 4 bases, leaving 6 bases not matched to a gene. This CDR3 has 15 residues.

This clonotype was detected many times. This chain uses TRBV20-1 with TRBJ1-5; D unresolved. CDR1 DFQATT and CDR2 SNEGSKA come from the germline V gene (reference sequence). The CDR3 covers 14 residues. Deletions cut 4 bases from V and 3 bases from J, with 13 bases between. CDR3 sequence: CSAKAGGSNQPQHF. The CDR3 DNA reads TGCAGTGCTAAGGCGGGAGGTTCCAATCAGCCCCAGCATTTT.